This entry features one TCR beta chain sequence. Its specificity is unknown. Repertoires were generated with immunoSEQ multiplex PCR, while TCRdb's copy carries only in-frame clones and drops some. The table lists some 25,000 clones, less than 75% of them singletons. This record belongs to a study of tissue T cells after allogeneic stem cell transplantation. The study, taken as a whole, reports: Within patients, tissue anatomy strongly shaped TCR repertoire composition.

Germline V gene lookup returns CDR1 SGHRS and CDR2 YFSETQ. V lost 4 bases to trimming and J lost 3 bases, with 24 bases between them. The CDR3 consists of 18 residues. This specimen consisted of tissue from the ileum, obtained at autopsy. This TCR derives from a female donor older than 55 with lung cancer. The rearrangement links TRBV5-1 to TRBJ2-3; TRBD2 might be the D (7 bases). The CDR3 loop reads CASSRGARAAGLTDTQYF. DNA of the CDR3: TGCGCCAGCAGCCGGGGGGCACGGGCGGCGGGGCTGACAGATACGCAGTATTTT.